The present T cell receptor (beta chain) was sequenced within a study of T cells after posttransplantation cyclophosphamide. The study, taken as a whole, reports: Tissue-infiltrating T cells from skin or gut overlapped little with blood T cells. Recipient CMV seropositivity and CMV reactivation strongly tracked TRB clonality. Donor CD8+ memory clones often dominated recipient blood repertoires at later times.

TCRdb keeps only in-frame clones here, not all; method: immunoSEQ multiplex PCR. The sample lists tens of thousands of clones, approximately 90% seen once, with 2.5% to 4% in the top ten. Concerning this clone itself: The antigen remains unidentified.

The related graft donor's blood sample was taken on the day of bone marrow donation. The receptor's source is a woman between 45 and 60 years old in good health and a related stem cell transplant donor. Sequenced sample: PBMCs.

CDR3 sequence (DNA): TGTGCCACCAGCAGACAGACAGGGCGAGAGACCCAGTACTTC. Amino acid sequence: CATSRQTGRETQYF. J is TRBJ2-5 and V is TRBV15; the match to TRBD1 covers 7 bases. Germline V lookup: CDR1 LNHNV, CDR2 YYDKDF (reference sequence). Trimming cost V 2 bases and J 4 bases; bases outside gene matches: 4. CDR3 size: 14 residues.